Sequencing of this T cell receptor beta chain was carried out in a study of T-cell memory formation after mild COVID-19. Notes on the study in general: Shrinking CD4+ clones were chiefly CM and EM; CD8+ ones were chiefly EMRA.

Constant-segment primers were used for 5'RACE, and the resulting TCR alpha and TCR beta cDNA libraries carried sample barcodes and UMIs. Each CDR3 protein gets one entry after TCRdb re-called the 5' RACE reads with MiXCR. The sample lists hundreds of thousands of distinct CDR3 sequences, 15% to 20% occurring once. V was shortened by 3 bases and J by 4 bases, with 10 bases between the two germline ends. Germline lookup yields CDR1 KGHSH and CDR2 LQKENI. The CDR3 has 13 residues. To note about this clonotype: The antigen remains undetermined.

This chain joins TRBV18 and TRBJ2-7; D uncertain. The specimen was PBMCs or a T cell subset sorted from them (not recorded which). This clonotype was obtained from an adult woman who had mild COVID-19 (a few samples of this study predate the infection). Cell type and time point are not known. CDR3 DNA sequence: TGTGCCAGCTCACCCCGTGACTGGTACGAGCAGTACTTC. Protein product: CASSPRDWYEQYF.